These 21 T cell receptor beta chains were sequenced from one sample in a study of cytomegalovirus exposure and HLA in healthy donors. Primers included in the PCR were 60 Vbeta and 13 Jbeta primers. Method: immunoSEQ multiplex PCR; TCRdb's copy keeps in-frame clones and lacks some. The sample holds about 120,000 clones, about 68% seen once. The sample consisted of PBMCs. Receptors originate from a man in his forties or fifties in good health and CMV-seropositive.

This chain connects TRBV7-2 to TRBJ1-2; tentatively, D is TRBD1 (5 bases). The ends were cut back, 5 bases at V and 8 bases at J, with 12 bases in the middle. Germline lookup yields CDR1 SGHTA and CDR2 FQGNSA. This CDR3 comprises 12 residues. CDR3 bases: TGTGCCAGCAGCCCGAGGACATCGGGCTACACCTTC. It codes for CASSPRTSGYTF.

This sequence joins TRBV5-1 and TRBJ2-1; the match to TRBD2 covers 10 bases. Germline CDR1 SGHRS, CDR2 YFSETQ. The CDR3 has 17 residues. V gave up 5 bases and J gave up 1 base; unmatched junction bases: 9. CDR3 nucleotide sequence: TGCGCCAGCAGTACTGATCCTAGCGGGGGTTCCTACAATGAGCAGTTCTTC. It codes for CASSTDPSGGSYNEQFF.

CDR3 protein: CASSHTGGLMNTEAFF. CDR3 nucleotides: TGTGCCAGCAGCCATACAGGAGGGCTCATGAACACTGAAGCTTTCTTT. This rearrangement joins TRBV5-5 to TRBJ1-1; D is perhaps TRBD1 (5 bases). Trimming stripped 4 bases from V and 0 bases from J, with 16 bases between. Per germline, CDR1 SGHKS and CDR2 YYEKEE (reference sequence). This CDR3 comprises 16 residues.

The V call is TRBV7-6, the J call TRBJ1-1, with no clear D. Between the trimmed V and J ends, which lost 1 base and 3 bases, there was a span of 9 bases. The germline V gene has CDR1 SGHVS and CDR2 FNYEAQ. This CDR3 has 14 residues. CDR3 nucleotide sequence: TGTGCCAGCAGCTTAGGCGGCAGAGACACTGAAGCTTTCTTT. This codes for CASSLGGRDTEAFF.

This clone was seen many times. The V and J genes are TRBV6-1 and TRBJ1-2, with D possibly matching TRBD1 (5 bases). The CDR3 contains 13 residues. The V and J ends lost 1 base and 2 bases respectively, with 5 bases between them. Germline lookup yields CDR1 MNHNS and CDR2 SASEGT. The CDR3 region is CASSEEGNYGYTF. CDR3 nucleotide sequence: TGTGCCAGCAGTGAAGAGGGGAACTATGGCTACACCTTC.

The chain recombines TRBV2 with TRBJ2-4; 8 bases line up with TRBD1. Germline CDR1 SNHLY, CDR2 FYNNEI. The CDR3 has 14 amino acids. V was clipped by 4 bases and J by 8 bases; unmatched bases: 7. The CDR3: CASSVSQGADIQYF. CDR3 nucleotide sequence: TGTGCCAGCAGTGTGAGTCAGGGGGCGGACATTCAGTACTTC.

The chain employs TRBV7-2 and TRBJ2-2, with 12 nucleotides matching TRBD2. This CDR3 region has 15 residues. CDR1 and CDR2 from the germline V gene are SGHTA and FQGNSA. V was clipped by 2 bases and J by 7 bases; unmatched bases: 2. The CDR3 sequence is CASSLTSGRSGELFF. For the CDR3, the DNA is TGTGCCAGCAGCTTAACTAGCGGGAGGAGCGGGGAGCTGTTTTTT.

This clone was picked up a small number of times. The genes are TRBV15 and TRBJ1-2; 8 bases are a match to TRBD1. This CDR3 is 20 amino acids long. J lost 4 bases, V lost 0 bases, and 19 bases had no gene match. Germline CDR1 is LNHNV and CDR2 is YYDKDF (reference sequence). The CDR3 coding sequence is TGTGCCACCAGCAGAGAATTCGGGACAGGTATACTATTCCGATCCTATGGCTACACCTTC. This translates into CATSREFGTGILFRSYGYTF.

In its sample, this clone was seen once. Other DNA sequences in this sample translate to the same CDR3. The chain recombines TRBV4-1 with TRBJ1-2, with 7 positions matching TRBD1. The CDR3 extends over 13 amino acids. After removal of 4 bases from V and 3 bases from J, the junction contained 2 bases not matched to a gene. Germline values: CDR1 MGHRA, CDR2 YSYEKL. CDR3 sequence (DNA): TGCGCCAGCAGCCGCGACAGGGACTATGGCTACACCTTC. Its translation is CASSRDRDYGYTF.

The rearrangement links TRBV7-2 to TRBJ2-3, with D maybe TRBD2 (6 bases). CDR1 SGHTA and CDR2 FQGNSA come from the germline V gene. V lost 6 bases to trimming and J lost 0 bases, with 13 bases between them. This CDR3 spans 15 amino acids. CDR3 loop: CASRDNAGSTDTQYF. CDR3 nucleotides: TGTGCCAGCAGGGACAACGCGGGGAGCACAGATACGCAGTATTTT.

The V and J genes are TRBV6-1 and TRBJ2-1; D unclear. The CDR3 is 11 residues long. Trimming cost V 10 bases and J 7 bases, with 11 bases left between them. Germline lookup yields CDR1 MNHNS and CDR2 SASEGT. As DNA, the CDR3 is TGTGCCATCGCCCGGTTGAATGAGCAGTTCTTC. Its translation is CAIARLNEQFF.

On this clone itself: Other DNA sequences in this specimen translate into the identical CDR3. The chain uses TRBV19 and TRBJ1-1; D is unclear. In germline, CDR1 is LNHDA, CDR2 SQIVND (reference sequence). Trimming took 5 bases from V and 1 from J, leaving 5 bases between them. This CDR3 contains 12 residues. CDR3 bases: TGTGCCAGTAGTCTGAGGAACACTGAAGCTTTCTTT. This encodes CASSLRNTEAFF.

The chain links TRBV11-2 to TRBJ1-1; D is undetermined. V dropped 5 bases and J dropped 0 bases, with 19 bases sitting between them. This CDR3 contains 17 residues. The germline V gene has CDR1 SGHAT and CDR2 FQNNGV. The CDR3 here is CASSPRGRTEMNTEAFF. Here the CDR3 DNA reads TGTGCCAGCAGCCCGCGGGGAAGGACGGAGATGAACACTGAAGCTTTCTTT.

The gene calls are TRBV6-5 and TRBJ1-2; 7 nucleotides match TRBD1. V lost 8 bases, J lost 3 bases, and 6 bases stayed unmatched. The CDR3 has 13 amino acids. Germline V gene lookup returns CDR1 MNHEY and CDR2 SVGAGI. CDR3 loop: CASGITGDYGYTF. CDR3 DNA sequence: TGTGCCAGCGGTATAACAGGGGACTATGGCTACACCTTC.

The rearrangement links TRBV19 to TRBJ2-2, with 15 bases aligning to TRBD2. V lost 4 bases and J lost 4; bases outside the gene matches: 7. The CDR3 extends over 18 amino acids. In germline, CDR1 is LNHDA, CDR2 SQIVND (reference sequence). The CDR3 DNA reads TGTGCCAGTAGTAACGGACTAGCGGGAGGGCCGGGCACCGGGGAGCTGTTTTTT. Translation: CASSNGLAGGPGTGELFF.

This clone has a handful of counts. V gene TRBV19 combines with J gene TRBJ2-1; D remains ambiguous. This CDR3 is built from 13 residues. V was shortened by 5 bases and J by 9 bases, with 14 bases between the two germline ends. In germline, CDR1 is LNHDA, CDR2 SQIVND (reference sequence). The CDR3 DNA sequence: TGTGCCAGTAGTGCAAACTATGTAGGTGAGCAGTTCTTC. Its protein is CASSANYVGEQFF.

J is TRBJ1-3 and V is TRBV7-2, with D perhaps matching TRBD1 (5 bases). V lost 2 bases and J 4 bases, leaving 12 bases between the germline ends. The CDR3 is 15 amino acids. CDR1 is SGHTA, CDR2 FQGNSA, per germline. The CDR3 region is CASSLLGAVGNTIYF. The CDR3 DNA reads as TGTGCCAGCAGCTTACTTGGGGCAGTCGGAAACACCATATATTTT.

J is TRBJ2-7 and V is TRBV4-1, with D possibly being TRBD2 (7 bases). The CDR3 sequence is 16 residues long. The V end was cut by 2 bases, the J end by 0 bases, with 14 bases between. Germline loops: CDR1 MGHRA, CDR2 YSYEKL. The CDR3 sequence: CASSQHSRGASYEQYF. The CDR3, as DNA: TGCGCCAGCAGCCAACACTCACGGGGGGCCTCCTACGAGCAGTACTTC.

The sample holds one count of this clone. The V gene is TRBV5-8, the J gene TRBJ1-5; D not certain. The germline V gene has CDR1 SGHTS and CDR2 YDEGEE. CDR3 length: 13 residues. With 5 bases removed from V and 4 bases from J, the gap between germline ends came to 10 bases. CDR3 bases: TGTGCCAGCAGGCCTAATCCTAATCAGCCCCAGCATTTT. This codes for CASRPNPNQPQHF.

This clone was observed a single time. The gene calls are TRBV7-2 and TRBJ2-7; 11 positions agree with TRBD2. V lost 5 bases to trimming and J lost 2 bases; unmatched junction nucleotides: 2. Per the germline V gene, CDR1 is SGHTA and CDR2 is FQGNSA. This CDR3 comprises 14 residues. The CDR3 region is CASSQLAGAYEQYF. The CDR3 DNA reads TGTGCCAGCAGCCAACTAGCGGGAGCCTACGAGCAGTACTTC.

This clone was seen only a few times. The V call is TRBV13, the J call TRBJ2-1; 7 bases are a match to TRBD2. The CDR3 is 13 amino acids. V was clipped by 5 bases and J by 7 bases; unmatched bases: 5. Germline-derived CDR1 and CDR2 are PRHDT and FYEKMQ (reference sequence). This CDR3 reads CASSRRGINEQFF. In nucleotides, the CDR3 is TGTGCCAGCAGCCGGCGGGGGATAAATGAGCAGTTCTTC.